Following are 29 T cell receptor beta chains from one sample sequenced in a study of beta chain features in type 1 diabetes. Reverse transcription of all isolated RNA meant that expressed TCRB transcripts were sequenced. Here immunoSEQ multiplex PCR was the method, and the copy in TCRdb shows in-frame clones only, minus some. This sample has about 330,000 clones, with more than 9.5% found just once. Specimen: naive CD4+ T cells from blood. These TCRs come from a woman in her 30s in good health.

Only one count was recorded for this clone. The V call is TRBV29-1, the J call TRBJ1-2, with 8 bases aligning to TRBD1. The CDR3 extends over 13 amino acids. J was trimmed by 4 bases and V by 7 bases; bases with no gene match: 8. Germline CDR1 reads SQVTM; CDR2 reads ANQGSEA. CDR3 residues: CSARAGGSYGYTF. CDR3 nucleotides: TGCAGCGCCAGGGCAGGGGGCTCCTATGGCTACACCTTC. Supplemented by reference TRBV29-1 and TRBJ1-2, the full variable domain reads SAVISQKPSRDICQRGTSLTIQCQVDSQVTMMFWYRQQPGQSLTLIATANQGSEATYESGFVIDKFPISRPNLTFSTLTVSNMSPEDSSIYLCSARAGGSYGYTFGSGTRLTVV.

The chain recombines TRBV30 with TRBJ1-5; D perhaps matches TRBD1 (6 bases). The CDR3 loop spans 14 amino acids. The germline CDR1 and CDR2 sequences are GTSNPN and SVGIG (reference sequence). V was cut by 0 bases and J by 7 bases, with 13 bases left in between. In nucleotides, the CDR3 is TGTGCCTGGAGTGTAGGACAGTTTCGGCAGCCCCAGCATTTT. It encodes CAWSVGQFRQPQHF.

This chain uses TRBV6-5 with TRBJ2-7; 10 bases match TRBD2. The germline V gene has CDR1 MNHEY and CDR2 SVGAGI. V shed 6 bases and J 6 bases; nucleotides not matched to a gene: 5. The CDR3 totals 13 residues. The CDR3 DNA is TGTGCCAGCAGAAGTCTAGCGGGAGTCGAGCAGTACTTC. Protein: CASRSLAGVEQYF.

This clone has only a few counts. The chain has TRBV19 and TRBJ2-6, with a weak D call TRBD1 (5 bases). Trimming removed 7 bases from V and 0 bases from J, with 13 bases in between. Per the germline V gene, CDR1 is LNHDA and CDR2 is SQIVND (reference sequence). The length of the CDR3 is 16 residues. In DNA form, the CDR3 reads TGTGCCAGTATCCCGGGCAGGGCCTCTGGGGCCAACGTCCTGACTTTC. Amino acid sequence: CASIPGRASGANVLTF.

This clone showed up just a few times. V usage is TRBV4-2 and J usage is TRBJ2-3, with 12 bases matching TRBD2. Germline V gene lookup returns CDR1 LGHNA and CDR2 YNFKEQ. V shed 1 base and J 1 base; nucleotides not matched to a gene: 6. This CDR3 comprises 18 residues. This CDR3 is CASSQGLAGAFRTDTQYF. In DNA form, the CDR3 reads TGTGCCAGCAGCCAAGGACTAGCGGGAGCTTTTCGCACAGATACGCAGTATTTT.

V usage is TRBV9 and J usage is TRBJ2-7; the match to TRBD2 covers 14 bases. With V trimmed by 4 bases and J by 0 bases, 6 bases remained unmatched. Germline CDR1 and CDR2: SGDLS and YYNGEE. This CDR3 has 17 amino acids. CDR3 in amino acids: CASSPRTSGRISYEQYF. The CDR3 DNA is TGTGCCAGCAGCCCCCGGACTAGCGGGAGGATCTCCTACGAGCAGTACTTC.

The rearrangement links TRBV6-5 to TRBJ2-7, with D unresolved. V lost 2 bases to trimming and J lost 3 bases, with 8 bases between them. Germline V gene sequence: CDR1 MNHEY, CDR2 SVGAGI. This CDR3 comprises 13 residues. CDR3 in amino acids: CASSYKRRYEQYF. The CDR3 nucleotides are TGTGCCAGCAGTTACAAGCGCCGCTACGAGCAGTACTTC.

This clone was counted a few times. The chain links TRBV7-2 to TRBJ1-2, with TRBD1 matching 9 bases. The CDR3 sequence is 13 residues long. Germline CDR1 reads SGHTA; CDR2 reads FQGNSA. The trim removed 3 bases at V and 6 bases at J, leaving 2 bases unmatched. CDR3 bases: TGTGCCAGCAGCTTCAGGGACAGGGATGGCTACACCTTC. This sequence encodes CASSFRDRDGYTF.

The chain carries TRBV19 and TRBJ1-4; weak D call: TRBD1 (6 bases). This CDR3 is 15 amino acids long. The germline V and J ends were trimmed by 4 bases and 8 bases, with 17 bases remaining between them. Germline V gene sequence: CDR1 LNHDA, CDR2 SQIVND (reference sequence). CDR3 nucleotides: TGTGCCAGTAGTACAACCGGGACACCGGCGGAAAAACTGTTTTTT. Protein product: CASSTTGTPAEKLFF.

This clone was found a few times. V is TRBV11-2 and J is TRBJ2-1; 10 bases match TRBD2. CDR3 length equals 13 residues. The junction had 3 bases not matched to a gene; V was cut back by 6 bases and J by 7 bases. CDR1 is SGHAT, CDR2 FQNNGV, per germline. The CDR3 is CASRGLARNEQFF. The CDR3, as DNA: TGTGCCAGCAGGGGACTAGCGCGGAATGAGCAGTTCTTC.

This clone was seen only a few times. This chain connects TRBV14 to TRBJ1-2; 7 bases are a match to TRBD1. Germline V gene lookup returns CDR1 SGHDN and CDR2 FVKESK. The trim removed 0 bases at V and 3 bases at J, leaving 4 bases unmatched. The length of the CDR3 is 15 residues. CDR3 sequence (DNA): TGTGCCAGCAGCCAAGAAAGGGACAGCTACTATGGCTACACCTTC. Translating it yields CASSQERDSYYGYTF.

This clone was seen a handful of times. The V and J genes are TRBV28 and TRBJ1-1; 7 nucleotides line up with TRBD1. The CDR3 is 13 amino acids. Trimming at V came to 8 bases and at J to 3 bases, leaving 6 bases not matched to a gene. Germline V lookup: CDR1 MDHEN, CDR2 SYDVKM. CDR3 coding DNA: TGTGCCAGCGACAGGGCCTGGGACACTGAAGCTTTCTTT. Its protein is CASDRAWDTEAFF. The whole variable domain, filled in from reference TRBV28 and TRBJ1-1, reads DVKVTQSSRYLVKRTGEKVFLECVQDMDHENMFWYRQDPGLGLRLIYFSYDVKMKEKGDIPEGYSVSREKKERFSLILESASTNQTSMYLCASDRAWDTEAFFGQGTRLTVV.

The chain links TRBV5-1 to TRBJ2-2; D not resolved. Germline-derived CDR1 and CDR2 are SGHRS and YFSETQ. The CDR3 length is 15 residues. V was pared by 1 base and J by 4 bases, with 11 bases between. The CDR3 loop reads CASSLPGLSTGELFF. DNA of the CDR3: TGCGCCAGCAGCTTGCCAGGCCTTAGCACCGGGGAGCTGTTTTTT.

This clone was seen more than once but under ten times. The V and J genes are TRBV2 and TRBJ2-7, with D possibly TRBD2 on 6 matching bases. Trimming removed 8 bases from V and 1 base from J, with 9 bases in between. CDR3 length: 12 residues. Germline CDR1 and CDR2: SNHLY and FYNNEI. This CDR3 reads CASASESYEQYF. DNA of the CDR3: TGTGCCAGCGCTAGCGAATCCTACGAGCAGTACTTC.

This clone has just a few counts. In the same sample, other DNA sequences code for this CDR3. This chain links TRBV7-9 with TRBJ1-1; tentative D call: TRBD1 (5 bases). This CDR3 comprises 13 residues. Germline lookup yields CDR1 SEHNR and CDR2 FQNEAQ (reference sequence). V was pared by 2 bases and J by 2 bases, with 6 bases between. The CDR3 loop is CASSLQGNTEAFF. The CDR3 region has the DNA TGTGCCAGCAGCTTACAGGGTAACACTGAAGCTTTCTTT.

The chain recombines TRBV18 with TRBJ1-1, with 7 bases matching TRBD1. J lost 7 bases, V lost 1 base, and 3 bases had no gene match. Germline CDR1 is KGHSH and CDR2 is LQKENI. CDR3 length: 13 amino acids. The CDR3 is CASSPLRGNEAFF. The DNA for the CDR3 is TGTGCCAGCTCACCACTCAGGGGGAATGAAGCTTTCTTT.

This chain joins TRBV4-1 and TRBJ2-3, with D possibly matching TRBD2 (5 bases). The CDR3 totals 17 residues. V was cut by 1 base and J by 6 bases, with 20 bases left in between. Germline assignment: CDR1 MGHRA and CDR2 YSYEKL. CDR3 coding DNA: TGCGCCAGCAGCCAAGGAGGTGGCGGCGGCGGGTACGATACGCAGTATTTT. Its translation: CASSQGGGGGGYDTQYF.

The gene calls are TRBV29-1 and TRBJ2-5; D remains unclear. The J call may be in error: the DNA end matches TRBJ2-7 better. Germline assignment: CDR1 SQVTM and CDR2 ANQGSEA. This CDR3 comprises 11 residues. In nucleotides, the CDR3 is TGCAGCGCCCGTTACCTATACGAGCAGTACTTC. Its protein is CSARYLYEQYF.

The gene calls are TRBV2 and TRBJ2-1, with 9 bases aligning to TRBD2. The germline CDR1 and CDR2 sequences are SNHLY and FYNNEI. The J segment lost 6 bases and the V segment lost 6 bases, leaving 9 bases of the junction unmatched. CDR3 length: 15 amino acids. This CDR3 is CASSDSSGIFNEQFF. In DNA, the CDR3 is TGTGCCAGCAGCGATTCTAGCGGGATCTTCAATGAGCAGTTCTTC. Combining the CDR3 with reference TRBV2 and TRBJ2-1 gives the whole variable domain EPEVTQTPSHQVTQMGQEVILRCVPISNHLYFYWYRQILGQKVEFLVSFYNNEISEKSEIFDDQFSVERPDGSNFTLKIRSTKLEDSAMYFCASSDSSGIFNEQFFGPGTRLTVL.

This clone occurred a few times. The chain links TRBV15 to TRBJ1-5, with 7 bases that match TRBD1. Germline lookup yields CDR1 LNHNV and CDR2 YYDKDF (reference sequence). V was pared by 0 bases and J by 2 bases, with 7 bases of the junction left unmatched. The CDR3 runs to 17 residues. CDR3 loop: CATSRDRGGLGNQPQHF. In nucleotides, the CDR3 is TGTGCCACCAGCAGAGATCGAGGGGGCCTTGGCAATCAGCCCCAGCATTTT.

CDR3: CASSLTGEQPQHF. The CDR3 DNA reads TGTGCCAGCAGTCTAACAGGTGAGCAGCCCCAGCATTTT. V and J are TRBV6-6 and TRBJ1-5, with a possible D match to TRBD1 (5 bases). Trimming pared 5 bases from V and 7 bases from J, leaving 12 bases between. This CDR3 has 13 amino acids. Germline CDR1 is MNHNY and CDR2 is SVGAGI (reference sequence).

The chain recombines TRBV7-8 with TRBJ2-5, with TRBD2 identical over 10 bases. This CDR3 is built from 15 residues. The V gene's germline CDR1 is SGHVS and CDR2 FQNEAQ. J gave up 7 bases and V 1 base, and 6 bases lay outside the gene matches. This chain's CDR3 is CASSLVRSSGRTQYF. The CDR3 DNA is TGTGCCAGCAGCTTAGTGAGGTCTAGCGGGAGGACCCAGTACTTC.

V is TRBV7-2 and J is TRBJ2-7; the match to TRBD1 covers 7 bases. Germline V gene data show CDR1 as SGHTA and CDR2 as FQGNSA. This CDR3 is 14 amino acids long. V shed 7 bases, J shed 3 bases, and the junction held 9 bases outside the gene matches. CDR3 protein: CASTRTGTDYEQYF. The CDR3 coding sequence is TGTGCCAGCACCCGAACCGGGACAGACTACGAGCAGTACTTC.

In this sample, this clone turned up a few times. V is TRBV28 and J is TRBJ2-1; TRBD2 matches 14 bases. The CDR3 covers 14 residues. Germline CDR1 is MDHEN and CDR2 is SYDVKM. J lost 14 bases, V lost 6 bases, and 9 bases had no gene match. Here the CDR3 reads CASSSGTSGSREFF. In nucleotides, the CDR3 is TGTGCCAGCAGCTCCGGGACTAGCGGGAGTCGTGAGTTCTTC.

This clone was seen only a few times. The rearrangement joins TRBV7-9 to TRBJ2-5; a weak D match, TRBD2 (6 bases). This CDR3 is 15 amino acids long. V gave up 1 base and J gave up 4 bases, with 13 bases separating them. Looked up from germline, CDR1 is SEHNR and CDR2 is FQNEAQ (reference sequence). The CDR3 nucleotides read TGTGCCAGCAGCTTAGTACACGGGAGCGGAGAGACCCAGTACTTC. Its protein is CASSLVHGSGETQYF. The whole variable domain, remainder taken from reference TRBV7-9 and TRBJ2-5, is DTGVSQNPRHKITKRGQNVTFRCDPISEHNRLYWYRQTLGQGPEFLTYFQNEAQLEKSRLLSDRFSAERPKGSFSTLEIQRTEQGDSAMYLCASSLVHGSGETQYFGPGTRLLVL.

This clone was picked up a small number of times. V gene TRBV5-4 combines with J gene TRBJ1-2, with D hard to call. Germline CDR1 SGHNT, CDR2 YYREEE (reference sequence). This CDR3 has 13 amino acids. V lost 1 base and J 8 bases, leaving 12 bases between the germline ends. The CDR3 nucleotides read TGTGCCAGCAGCTTGCAGGCCACGGGGGGCTACACCTTC. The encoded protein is CASSLQATGGYTF.

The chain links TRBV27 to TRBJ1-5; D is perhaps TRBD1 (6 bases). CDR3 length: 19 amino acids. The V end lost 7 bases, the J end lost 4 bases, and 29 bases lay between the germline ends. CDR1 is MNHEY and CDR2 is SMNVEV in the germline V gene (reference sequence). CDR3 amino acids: CASISRGGDGSFGNQPQHF. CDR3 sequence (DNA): TGTGCCAGCATCTCCCGGGGGGGCGACGGGTCCTTTGGAAATCAGCCCCAGCATTTT.

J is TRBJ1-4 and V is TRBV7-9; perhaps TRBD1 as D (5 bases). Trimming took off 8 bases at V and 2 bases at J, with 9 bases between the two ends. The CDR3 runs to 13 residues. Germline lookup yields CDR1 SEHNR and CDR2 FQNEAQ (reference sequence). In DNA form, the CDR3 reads TGTGCCAGCGGGACTTCGACTAATGAAAAACTGTTTTTT. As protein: CASGTSTNEKLFF.

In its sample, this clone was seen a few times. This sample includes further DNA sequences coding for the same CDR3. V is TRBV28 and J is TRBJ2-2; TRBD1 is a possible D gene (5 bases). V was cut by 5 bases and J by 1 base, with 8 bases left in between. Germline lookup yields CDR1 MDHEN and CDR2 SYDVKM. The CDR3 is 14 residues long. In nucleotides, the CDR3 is TGTGCCAGCAGTCTAGGACAGAACACCGGGGAGCTGTTTTTT. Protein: CASSLGQNTGELFF.